Sequencing of this T cell receptor (beta chain) was carried out in a study of Ad26.COV2.S vaccination and SARS-CoV-2 variants. The overall study: The vaccine Ad26.COV2.S was put into the muscle once, or twice with 56 days between.

Clones were sequenced by immunoSEQ multiplex PCR, and TCRdb holds only the in-frame ones, with some missing. This sample has fewer than 600,000 clones; 89% occur once, and the top ten carry 1.5% to 2%. Treatment defined: some 19 received Ad26.COV2.S at low or high dose, single or two shots; roughly five received placebo; per-sample allocation not given. The samples were gathered on day 63 after the first injection of vaccine or placebo. The V gene lost 1 base and the J gene lost 2 bases, with 6 bases spanning the gap. The CDR3 is made up of 14 amino acids. From germline, CDR1 is LGHNA and CDR2 YNFKEQ.

This chain uses TRBV4-2 with TRBJ2-1; D gene unclear. This sequence was found in a person between 18 and 65 years old who received the Ad26.COV2.S COVID-19 vaccine or a placebo. Here the sequenced sample was peripheral blood, taken in a trial of Ad26.COV2.S vaccine versus placebo. As DNA, the CDR3 is TGTGCCAGCAGCCAAGCTTGGGCCTACAATGAGCAGTTCTTC. Translation gives CASSQAWAYNEQFF.